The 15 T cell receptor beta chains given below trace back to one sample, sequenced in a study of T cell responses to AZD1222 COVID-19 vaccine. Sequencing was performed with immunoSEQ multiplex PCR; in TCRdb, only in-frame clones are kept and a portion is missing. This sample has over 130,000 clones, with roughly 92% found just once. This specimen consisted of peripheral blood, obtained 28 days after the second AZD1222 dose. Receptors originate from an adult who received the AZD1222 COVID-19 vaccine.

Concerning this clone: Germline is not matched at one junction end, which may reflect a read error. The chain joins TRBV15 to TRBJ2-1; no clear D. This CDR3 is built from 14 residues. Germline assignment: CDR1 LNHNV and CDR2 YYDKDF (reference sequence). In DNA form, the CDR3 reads TGTGCCACCAGTAGAGGCGGTTCCTACAATGAGCAGTTCTTC. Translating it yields CATSRGGSYNEQFF.

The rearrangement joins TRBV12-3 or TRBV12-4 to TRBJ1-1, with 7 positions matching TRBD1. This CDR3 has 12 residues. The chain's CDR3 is CGCRGPYTEAFF. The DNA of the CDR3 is TGTGGTTGTAGGGGGCCGTACACTGAAGCTTTCTTT.

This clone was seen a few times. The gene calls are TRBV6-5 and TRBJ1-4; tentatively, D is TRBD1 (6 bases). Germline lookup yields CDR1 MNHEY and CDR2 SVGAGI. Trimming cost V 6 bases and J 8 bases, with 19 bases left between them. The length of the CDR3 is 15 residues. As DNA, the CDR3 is TGTGCCAGCAGCGCCTCCACGTACAGGGAAGAAAAACTGTTTTTT. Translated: CASSASTYREEKLFF.

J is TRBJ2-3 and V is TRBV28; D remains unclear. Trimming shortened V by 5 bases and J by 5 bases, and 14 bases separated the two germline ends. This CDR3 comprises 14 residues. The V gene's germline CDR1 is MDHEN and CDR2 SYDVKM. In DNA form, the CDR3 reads TGTGCCAGCAGTGAGCTACTGGGAAGAGATACGCAGTATTTT. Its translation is CASSELLGRDTQYF.

The CDR3 protein is CASSPRQGYYGYTF. The CDR3 DNA follows: TGTGCCAGCAGCCCGAGACAGGGATACTATGGCTACACCTTC. This sequence joins TRBV14 and TRBJ1-2, with 7 bases lining up with TRBD1. The CDR3 is 14 residues long. V lost 4 bases, J lost 3 bases, and 5 bases stayed unmatched. Per the germline V gene, CDR1 is SGHDN and CDR2 is FVKESK.

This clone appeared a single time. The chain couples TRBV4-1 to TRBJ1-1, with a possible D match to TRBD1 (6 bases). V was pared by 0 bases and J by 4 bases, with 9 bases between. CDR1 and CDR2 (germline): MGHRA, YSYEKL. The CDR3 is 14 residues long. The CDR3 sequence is CASSQEQGITEAFF. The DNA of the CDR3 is TGCGCCAGCAGCCAAGAACAGGGTATCACTGAAGCTTTCTTT.

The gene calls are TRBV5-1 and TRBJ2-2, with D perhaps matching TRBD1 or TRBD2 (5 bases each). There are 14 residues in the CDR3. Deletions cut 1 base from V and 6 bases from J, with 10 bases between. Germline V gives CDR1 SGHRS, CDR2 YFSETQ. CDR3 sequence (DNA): TGCGCCAGCAGCTTGAGAGGGGCTGCCGGGGAGCTGTTTTTT. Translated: CASSLRGAAGELFF.

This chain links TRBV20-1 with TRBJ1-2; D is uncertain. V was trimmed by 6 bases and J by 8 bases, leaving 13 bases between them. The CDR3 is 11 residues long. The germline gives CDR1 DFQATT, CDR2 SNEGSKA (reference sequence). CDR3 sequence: CSAPTDWGYTF. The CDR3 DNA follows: TGCAGTGCACCAACGGACTGGGGCTACACCTTC.

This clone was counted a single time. This CDR3 reads CASARMGSNEKLFF. Written as DNA, the CDR3 is TGTGCCAGCGCCAGGATGGGTTCCAATGAAAAACTGTTTTTT. The chain links TRBV27 to TRBJ1-4, with D uncertain. Trimming took off 8 bases at V and 5 bases at J, with 15 bases between the two ends. The germline gives CDR1 MNHEY, CDR2 SMNVEV (reference sequence). The CDR3 totals 14 residues.

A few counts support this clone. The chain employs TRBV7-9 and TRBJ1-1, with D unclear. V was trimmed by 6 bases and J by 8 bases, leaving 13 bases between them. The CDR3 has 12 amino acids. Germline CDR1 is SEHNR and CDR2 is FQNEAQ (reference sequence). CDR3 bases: TGTGCCAGCAGTTCCGGGTCTTTAGAAGCTTTCTTT. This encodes CASSSGSLEAFF.

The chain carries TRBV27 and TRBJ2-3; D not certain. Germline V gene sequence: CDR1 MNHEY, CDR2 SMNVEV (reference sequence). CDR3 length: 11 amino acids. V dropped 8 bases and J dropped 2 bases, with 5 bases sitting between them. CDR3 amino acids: CASGFTDTQYF. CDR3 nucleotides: TGTGCCAGCGGATTCACAGATACGCAGTATTTT.

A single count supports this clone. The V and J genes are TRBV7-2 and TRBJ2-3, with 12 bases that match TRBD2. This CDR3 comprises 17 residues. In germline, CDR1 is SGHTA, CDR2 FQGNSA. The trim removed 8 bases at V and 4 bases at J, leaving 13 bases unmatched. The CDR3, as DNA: TGTGCCAGCTTGTTGGTCGGGCTAGCGGGAGGGTCAGATACGCAGTATTTT. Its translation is CASLLVGLAGGSDTQYF.

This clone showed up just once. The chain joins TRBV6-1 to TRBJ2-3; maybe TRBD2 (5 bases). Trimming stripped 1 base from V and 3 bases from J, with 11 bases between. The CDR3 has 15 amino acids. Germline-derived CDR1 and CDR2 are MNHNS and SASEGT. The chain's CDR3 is CASSEEGRPTDTQYF. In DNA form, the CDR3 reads TGTGCCAGCAGTGAAGAAGGGAGACCGACAGATACGCAGTATTTT.

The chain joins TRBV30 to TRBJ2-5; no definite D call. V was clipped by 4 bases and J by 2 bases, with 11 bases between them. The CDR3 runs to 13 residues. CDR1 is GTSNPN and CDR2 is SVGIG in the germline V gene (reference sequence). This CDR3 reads CAWIPRDQETQYF. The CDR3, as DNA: TGTGCCTGGATACCTAGGGATCAAGAGACCCAGTACTTC.

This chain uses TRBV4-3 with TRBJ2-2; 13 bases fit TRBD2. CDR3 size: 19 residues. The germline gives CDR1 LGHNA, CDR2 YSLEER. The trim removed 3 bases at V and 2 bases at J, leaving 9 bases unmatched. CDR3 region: CASSHLTGLAGTNTGELFF. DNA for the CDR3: TGCGCCAGCAGCCACCTCACGGGACTAGCGGGAACTAACACCGGGGAGCTGTTTTTT.